This is a list of T cell receptor beta chains from one sample in a study of T-cell reconstitution after alpha-beta-depleted transplantation in children. TCRdb ran MiXCR on the PCR reads and lists one entry per CDR3 protein. Here the sample spans approximately 270,000 distinct CDR3 sequences, roughly a quarter being singletons. The sequencing used PBMCs, mostly from graft donor cells, collected 360 days after TCRalphabeta/CD19-depleted stem cell transplant. The receptors here all came from a female patient aged 2-10 years who had a stem cell transplant for congenital amegakaryocytic thrombocytopenia, so the T cells may come from the graft donor. The CDR3 runs from the conserved cysteine through the conserved F or W.

v_gene | CDR3aa
TRBV5-1 | CASSASFQETQYF
TRBV21-1 | CASSKRTLAEIYNEQFF
TRBV7-8 | CASSSLLAGGPNEQFF
TRBV21-1 | CASTDRDSYSGNTIYF
TRBV19 | CASSKTGTYQPHHF
TRBV11-2 | CASSLFRDYNEQFF
TRBV4-1 | CASSQSQGRPETQYF
TRBV28 | CASRQGFSYEQYF
TRBV11-2 | CASSLVRGAVETQYF
TRBV4-1 | CASSQRERSNSYYEQFF
TRBV12-3/TRBV12-4 | CASSNIGDEQYF
TRBV30 | CAWEGRGAYEQYF
TRBV5-1 | CASSSAGTGRETQYF
TRBV16 | CASSPTGGGLQPQHF
TRBV6-2/TRBV6-3 | CASSYLNTGELFF
TRBV12-3/TRBV12-4 | CASSSGANTGELFF
TRBV5-5 | CASSPGTGSNTGELFF
TRBV28 | CASSLLGPRTRQIF
TRBV27 | CASSPRQGRLEQFF
TRBV29-1 | CSVERINTGELFF
TRBV5-1 | CASSLALGAGSYNEQFF
TRBV5-1 | CASSPYWRTENTEAFF
TRBV12-3/TRBV12-4 | CASSKPGRRPPDTQYF
TRBV15 | CATSRGDSQETQYF
TRBV2 | CASSPRQAYEKLFF
TRBV12-3/TRBV12-4 | CAIVGLASYNEQFF
TRBV4-1 | CASSQDLGDRGQGTQYF
TRBV5-1 | CASSPLGSGGTDTQYF
TRBV5-8 | CASSHHVIRGGYNEQFF
TRBV28 | CASKTGVGEQYF
TRBV20-1 | CSAWGTFWNTEAFF
TRBV28 | CASRRGGPGGYEQYF
TRBV11-2 | CASTQGHLAGIYEQYF
TRBV6-2/TRBV6-3 | CASSYGTASGNEQFF
TRBV4-3 | CASSSAGRQADTQYF
TRBV29-1 | CSAGTGSYEQYF
TRBV6-1 | CASSQSEPTNTGELFF
TRBV7-9 | CASSPGTPKSYEQYF
TRBV28 | CASSSGTGGGTEAFF
TRBV4-3 | CASSQEQTGFLGLHF
TRBV5-1 | CASSLVVNFGVGYTF
TRBV5-1 | CASSLGANEQYF
TRBV30 | CAWSRTFYYEQYF
TRBV20-1 | CSARSAGTSGRSEQYF
TRBV2 | CASSSGQGGYEQYF
TRBV4-1 | CASSHRKGQGTSDEQYF
TRBV11-1 | CASSPTMVINTNTGELFF